This is a list of T cell receptor beta chains from one sample in a study of beta chain features in type 1 diabetes. Clones were read by immunoSEQ multiplex PCR, and TCRdb kept only the in-frame ones, dropping some. The sample contains under 130,000 clones, under 30% of which appear only once. Sequencing was carried out using central memory CD4+ T cells from blood. Receptor source: a woman between 18 and 30 years old with type 1 diabetes. The CDR3 runs from the conserved cysteine through the conserved F or W. A D gene is named only where the DNA matches it firmly. The size entry is marked missing in some rows and otherwise reads once, few, many or a size class.

J,D,length,V,size,DNA,CDR3
TRBJ1-4,TRBD1,13,TRBV19,-,TGTGCCAGTGGACAGGGGGACGGGGAAAAACTGTTTTTT,CASGQGDGEKLFF
TRBJ2-7,TRBD2,15,TRBV7-9,-,TGTGCCAGCAGCTTAGAGAGCGGGAGGGCCTACGAGCAGTACTTC,CASSLESGRAYEQYF
TRBJ1-2,-,16,TRBV9,-,TGTGCCAGCAGCGTAGGTCCGACATCGGCTAACTATGGCTACACCTTC,CASSVGPTSANYGYTF
TRBJ2-1,-,15,TRBV4-3,-,TGCGCCAGCAGCCAAGTTGGCTCACCCTACAATGAGCAGTTCTTC,CASSQVGSPYNEQFF
TRBJ2-4,TRBD2,16,TRBV7-2,few,TGTGCCAGCAGCTTGGGACTAGCGGGAGGAACGAACATTCAGTACTTC,CASSLGLAGGTNIQYF
TRBJ2-2,TRBD1,16,TRBV11-2,-,TGTGCCAGCAGCCCCCTGGGGACAGGGGAAGCCGGGGAGCTGTTTTTT,CASSPLGTGEAGELFF
TRBJ2-7,-,13,TRBV5-1,-,TGCGCCAGCAGCTTGGAACAGAGATACGAGCAGTACTTC,CASSLEQRYEQYF
TRBJ2-2,TRBD2,14,TRBV18,-,TGTGCCAGCTCACCAGGTCTAGCGGAGGGGGAGCTGTTTTTT,CASSPGLAEGELFF
TRBJ2-6,-,15,TRBV9,-,TGTGCCAGTACAAAAACCAGCTCTGGGGCCAACGTCCTGACTTTC,CASTKTSSGANVLTF
TRBJ1-2,-,13,TRBV19,-,TGTGCCAGTAGTTCCGGGGTGAGCTATGGCTACACCTTC,CASSSGVSYGYTF
TRBJ2-5,TRBD2,11,TRBV29-1,-,TGCAGCGCCGGACTAGCTGAGACCCAGTACTTC,CSAGLAETQYF
TRBJ2-7,TRBD2,15,TRBV7-9,-,TGTGCCAGCAGCCCGCGGAGGGACTACTCCTACGAGCAGTACTTC,CASSPRRDYSYEQYF
TRBJ2-1,-,16,TRBV14,-,TGTGCCAGCAGCCAAGGGCCGGGACAGGGCGGGGGGCGGCAGTTCTTC,CASSQGPGQGGGRQFF
TRBJ1-5,-,16,TRBV7-8,-,TGTGCCAGCAGCCCATTTAGCGACAGGAACAATCAGCCCCAGCATTTT,CASSPFSDRNNQPQHF
TRBJ1-2,-,12,TRBV29-1,few,TGCAGCGTTGGCCACAGGGAATCTGGCTACACCTTC,CSVGHRESGYTF
TRBJ2-7,-,15,TRBV4-2,-,TGTGCCAGCAGCCAAGAGGCGGGAAGGGTCCACGAGCAGTACTTC,CASSQEAGRVHEQYF